These 10 T cell receptor beta chains share one sample of origin, sequenced in a study of identical twins. TCRdb redid the calling of the 5' RACE reads with MiXCR, one entry per CDR3 protein. Here the sample spans roughly 690,000 distinct CDR3 sequences, 21% being singletons. Another study also made use of these data, one on T cells expressing NK-cell markers.

Input material: PBMCs. The receptors shown here come from a woman aged 18-35 years in good health.

This clonotype has a count of ten or more. V gene TRBV10-3 combines with J gene TRBJ2-1, with D possibly being TRBD2 (6 bases). The CDR3 runs to 15 residues. V was pared by 7 bases and J by 4 bases, with 17 bases between. Germline V lookup: CDR1 ENHRY, CDR2 SYGVKD. CDR3 region: CAITERDFPYNEQFF. In nucleotides, the CDR3 is TGTGCCATCACCGAGAGGGACTTTCCGTACAATGAGCAGTTCTTC.

The CDR3 DNA is TGTGCCTGGAGTGTGTCAAGAGGGGGCATCTACGAGCAGTACTTC. Its protein product is CAWSVSRGGIYEQYF. The genes are TRBV30 and TRBJ2-7, with 7 bases fitting TRBD1. The V gene end was trimmed by 0 bases and the J gene end by 3 bases; junction bases not matched to a gene: 8. The CDR3 totals 15 residues. Germline V gene lookup returns CDR1 GTSNPN and CDR2 SVGIG (reference sequence). The variable domain in full, with the rest retrieved from reference TRBV30 and TRBJ2-7, is SQTIHQWPATLVQPVGSPLSLECTVEGTSNPNLYWYRQAAGRGLQLLFYSVGIGQISSEVPQNLSASRPQDRQFILSSKKLLLSDSGFYLCAWSVSRGGIYEQYFGPGTRLTVT.

Ten or more counts support this clonotype. The chain is built from TRBV29-1 and TRBJ2-1; D is possibly TRBD1 (5 bases). With 4 bases removed from V and 8 bases from J, the gap between germline ends came to 15 bases. The CDR3 covers 13 residues. Germline V gene lookup returns CDR1 SQVTM and CDR2 ANQGSEA. Written as DNA, the CDR3 is TGCAGCGTTGGGGCAGGGAAAAGGGATGAGCAGTTCTTC. Translating it yields CSVGAGKRDEQFF.

This clonotype was observed many times. The chain recombines TRBV24-1 with TRBJ1-1; D ambiguous. V lost 3 bases and J lost 8, with 9 bases in between. This CDR3 region has 12 residues. Germline V gives CDR1 KGHDR, CDR2 SFDVKD. CDR3 protein: CATSDVTGEAFF. Here the CDR3 DNA reads TGTGCCACCAGTGATGTTACGGGGGAAGCTTTCTTT.

There are a few counts of this clonotype. V usage is TRBV5-1 and J usage is TRBJ2-1, with TRBD2 matching over 9 bases. Germline V gene lookup returns CDR1 SGHRS and CDR2 YFSETQ. This CDR3 contains 15 residues. With 4 bases clipped from V and 5 bases from J, the junction kept 7 bases outside the gene matches. The CDR3 reads CASSGRTSVNNEQFF. Written as DNA, the CDR3 is TGCGCCAGCAGCGGGAGGACTAGCGTAAACAATGAGCAGTTCTTC.

The chain carries TRBV29-1 and TRBJ1-5; unclear D gene. Germline lookup yields CDR1 SQVTM and CDR2 ANQGSEA. V lost 4 bases and J lost 3, with 10 bases in between. The CDR3 extends over 13 amino acids. The DNA for the CDR3 is TGCAGCGTTGTGGCACAGATCAATCAGCCCCAGCATTTT. It is translated as CSVVAQINQPQHF.

A word on this clonotype: Because the CDR3's place on the DNA is in doubt, the DNA is left out and the CDR3 is given as listed by TCRdb. V usage is TRBV7-9 and J usage is TRBJ2-7. Germline lookup yields CDR1 SEHNR and CDR2 FQNEAQ (reference sequence). The CDR3 has 16 amino acids, counting both end residues. The CDR3 sequence is CASSFGSGFSSYEQYF.

The chain recombines TRBV7-8 with TRBJ2-1; 9 bases map to TRBD2. The junction had 15 bases not matched to a gene; V was cut back by 7 bases and J by 8 bases. This CDR3 contains 16 residues. Germline lookup yields CDR1 SGHVS and CDR2 FQNEAQ. The CDR3 protein is CASIGPSGTSWDEQFF. The CDR3 DNA is TGTGCCAGCATCGGTCCGTCGGGGACTAGCTGGGATGAGCAGTTCTTC.

This clonotype has only a few counts. V gene TRBV7-2 combines with J gene TRBJ2-7, with a possible D match to TRBD2 (7 bases). V lost 5 bases and J lost 5, with 16 bases in between. The CDR3 has 14 residues. Germline V gene data show CDR1 as SGHTA and CDR2 as FQGNSA. CDR3: CASSHREGTNEQYF. The DNA for the CDR3 is TGTGCCAGCAGCCACAGGGAGGGTACCAACGAGCAGTACTTC.

The V gene is TRBV7-7, the J gene TRBJ2-1; 7 bases are shared with TRBD2. Germline V gene sequence: CDR1 SSHAT, CDR2 FNYEAQ (reference sequence). Germline trimming cut 5 bases from V and 10 bases from J; bases unmatched to any gene: 11. This CDR3 is 14 amino acids long. CDR3 coding DNA: TGTGCCAGCAGCCTCGTGCTGGGAGGGGAGGAGCAGTTCTTC. This sequence encodes CASSLVLGGEEQFF.